Below are 10 T cell receptor beta chains sequenced from a single sample in a study of cytomegalovirus exposure and HLA in healthy donors. The PCR employed 60 Vbeta primers together with 13 Jbeta primers. TCRdb keeps only in-frame clones here, not all; method: immunoSEQ multiplex PCR. Among approximately 110,000 clones listed, 73% were seen once. Sequenced: PBMCs. The receptor source for this set is a man in his 60s in good health and CMV-seropositive.

This sequence joins TRBV5-1 and TRBJ1-1; TRBD1 aligns across 8 bases. The CDR3 length is 15 residues. The germline V gene encodes CDR1 SGHRS and CDR2 YFSETQ. Germline trimming cut 2 bases from V and 0 bases from J; bases unmatched to any gene: 3. Here the CDR3 reads CASSFTGGLNTEAFF. CDR3 DNA: TGCGCCAGCAGCTTCACAGGGGGACTGAACACTGAAGCTTTCTTT. Based on the CDR3 plus reference TRBV5-1 and TRBJ1-1, the full variable domain is KAGVTQTPRYLIKTRGQQVTLSCSPISGHRSVSWYQQTPGQGLQFLFEYFSETQRNKGNFPGRFSGRQFSNSRSEMNVSTLELGDSALYLCASSFTGGLNTEAFFGQGTRLTVV.

This rearrangement joins TRBV5-1 to TRBJ1-2; no clear D. Germline lookup yields CDR1 SGHRS and CDR2 YFSETQ. The length of the CDR3 is 16 residues. Trimming left V 4 bases short and J 2 bases short, with 18 bases between. The CDR3 DNA sequence: TGCGCCAGCAGCCCCTTATCGGACTGGCGGAACTATGGCTACACCTTC. Its translation: CASSPLSDWRNYGYTF.

This rearrangement joins TRBV10-2 to TRBJ1-1, with a tentative D call TRBD1 (5 bases). V was pared by 1 base and J by 7 bases, with 19 bases between. The CDR3 consists of 16 residues. Germline V gives CDR1 WSHSY, CDR2 SAAADI. CDR3 nucleotides: TGCGCCAGCAGTGAGTTGCGACCGGAGGGGTATAATGAAGCTTTCTTT. This gives the protein CASSELRPEGYNEAFF.

The rearrangement uses TRBV30 and TRBJ2-3; 9 bases align to TRBD2. There are 14 residues in the CDR3. Germline values: CDR1 GTSNPN, CDR2 SVGIG (reference sequence). V dropped 1 base and J dropped 4; count of bases not matched to a gene: 3. CDR3 sequence: CAWSEAGGPDTQYF. The CDR3 DNA reads as TGTGCCTGGAGTGAAGCGGGGGGCCCAGATACGCAGTATTTT. Full variable domain (missing parts from reference TRBV30 and TRBJ2-3): SQTIHQWPATLVQPVGSPLSLECTVEGTSNPNLYWYRQAAGRGLQLLFYSVGIGQISSEVPQNLSASRPQDRQFILSSKKLLLSDSGFYLCAWSEAGGPDTQYFGPGTRLTVL.

The CDR3 DNA is TGCGCCAGCAGCTTGGGTTCCAGGGACTATTACACCTTC. The encoded protein is CASSLGSRDYYTF. The chain links TRBV5-1 to TRBJ1-2; TRBD1 might be the D (5 bases). Germline V CDR1 and CDR2: SGHRS, YFSETQ. Trimming removed 0 bases at V and 11 bases at J, with 14 bases between. This CDR3 is 13 amino acids long. The entire variable domain, with the rest obtained from reference TRBV5-1 and TRBJ1-2, is as follows: KAGVTQTPRYLIKTRGQQVTLSCSPISGHRSVSWYQQTPGQGLQFLFEYFSETQRNKGNFPGRFSGRQFSNSRSEMNVSTLELGDSALYLCASSLGSRDYYTFGSGTRLTVV.

This chain uses TRBV9 with TRBJ2-5, with unresolved D. Per germline, CDR1 SGDLS and CDR2 YYNGEE. Trimming left V 1 base short and J 0 bases short, with 10 bases between. The CDR3 runs 15 residues. The CDR3 nucleotides read TGTGCCAGCAGCGTATCCATCGAGTACCAAGAGACCCAGTACTTC. Its protein is CASSVSIEYQETQYF. Using reference TRBV9 and TRBJ2-5 for the parts outside the CDR3, the full variable domain is DSGVTQTPKHLITATGQRVTLRCSPRSGDLSVYWYQQSLDQGLQFLIQYYNGEERAKGNILERFSAQQFPDLHSELNLSSLELGDSALYFCASSVSIEYQETQYFGPGTRLLVL.

The rearrangement joins TRBV28 to TRBJ2-1; unclear D gene. The V gene lost 5 bases and the J gene lost 5 bases, with 13 bases spanning the gap. This CDR3 is 14 amino acids long. In germline, CDR1 is MDHEN, CDR2 SYDVKM. CDR3 protein: CASSPPTENNEQFF. The CDR3 DNA reads TGTGCCAGCAGTCCCCCCACAGAAAACAATGAGCAGTTCTTC. Full variable domain (rest looked up from reference TRBV28 and TRBJ2-1): DVKVTQSSRYLVKRTGEKVFLECVQDMDHENMFWYRQDPGLGLRLIYFSYDVKMKEKGDIPEGYSVSREKKERFSLILESASTNQTSMYLCASSPPTENNEQFFGPGTRLTVL.

The chain uses TRBV4-1 and TRBJ1-1; D may be TRBD1 (5 bases). CDR1 MGHRA and CDR2 YSYEKL come from the germline V gene. The CDR3 has 15 amino acids. Deletions cut 1 base from V and 3 bases from J, with 12 bases between. Written as DNA, the CDR3 is TGCGCCAGCAGCCAAGCCCAGGGAGGGGACACTGAAGCTTTCTTT. This codes for CASSQAQGGDTEAFF.

This rearrangement joins TRBV19 to TRBJ2-7; possible D gene TRBD1, 6 bases. Trimming took off 5 bases at V and 7 bases at J, with 21 bases between the two ends. Per the germline V gene, CDR1 is LNHDA and CDR2 is SQIVND (reference sequence). The CDR3 runs to 15 residues. The CDR3 nucleotides read TGTGCCAGTAGTCCTTCCGGGACATGGGAATCTGAGCAGTACTTC. Protein: CASSPSGTWESEQYF. The whole variable domain, filled in from reference TRBV19 and TRBJ2-7, reads DGGITQSPKYLFRKEGQNVTLSCEQNLNHDAMYWYRQDPGQGLRLIYYSQIVNDFQKGDIAEGYSVSREKKESFPLTVTSAQKNPTAFYLCASSPSGTWESEQYFGPGTRLTVT.

The chain is built from TRBV2 and TRBJ1-5, with D unclear. The CDR3 spans 14 residues. V was clipped by 4 bases and J by 4 bases, with 11 bases between them. The germline gives CDR1 SNHLY, CDR2 FYNNEI. The CDR3 region has the DNA TGTGCCAGCAGTGGTTCCGGTTGGAATCAGCCCCAGCATTTT. Protein product: CASSGSGWNQPQHF.